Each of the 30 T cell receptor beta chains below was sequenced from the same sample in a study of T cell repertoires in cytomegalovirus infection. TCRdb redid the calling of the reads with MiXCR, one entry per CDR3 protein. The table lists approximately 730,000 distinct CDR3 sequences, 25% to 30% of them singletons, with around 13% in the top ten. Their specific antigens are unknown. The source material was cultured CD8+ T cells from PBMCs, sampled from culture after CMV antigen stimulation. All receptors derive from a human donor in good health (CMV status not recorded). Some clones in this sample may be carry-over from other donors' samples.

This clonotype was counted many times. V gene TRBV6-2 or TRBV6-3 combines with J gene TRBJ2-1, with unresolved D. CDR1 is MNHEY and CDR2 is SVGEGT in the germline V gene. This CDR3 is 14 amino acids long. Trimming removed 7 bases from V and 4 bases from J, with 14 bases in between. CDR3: CASTYEMVYNEQFF. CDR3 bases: TGTGCCAGCACCTACGAGATGGTTTACAATGAGCAGTTCTTC.

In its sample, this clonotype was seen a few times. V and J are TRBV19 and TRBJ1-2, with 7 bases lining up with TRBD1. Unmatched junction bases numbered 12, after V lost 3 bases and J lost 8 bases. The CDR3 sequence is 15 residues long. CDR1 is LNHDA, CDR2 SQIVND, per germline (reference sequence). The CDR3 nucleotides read TGTGCCAGTAGTATGATGAACGGACAGGATGGCGGCTACACCTTC. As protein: CASSMMNGQDGGYTF.

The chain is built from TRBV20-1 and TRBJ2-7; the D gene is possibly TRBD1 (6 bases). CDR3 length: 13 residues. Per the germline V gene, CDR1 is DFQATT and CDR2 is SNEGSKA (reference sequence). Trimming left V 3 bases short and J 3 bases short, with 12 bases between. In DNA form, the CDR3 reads TGCAGTGCTAGGACAGGATCTCACTACGAGCAGTACTTC. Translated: CSARTGSHYEQYF.

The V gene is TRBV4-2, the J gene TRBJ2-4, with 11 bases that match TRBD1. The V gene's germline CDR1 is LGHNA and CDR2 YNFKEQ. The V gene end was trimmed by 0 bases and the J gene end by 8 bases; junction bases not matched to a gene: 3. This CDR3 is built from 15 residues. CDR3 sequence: CASSQEGQGADIQYF. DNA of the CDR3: TGTGCCAGCAGCCAAGAAGGACAGGGGGCTGACATTCAGTACTTC.

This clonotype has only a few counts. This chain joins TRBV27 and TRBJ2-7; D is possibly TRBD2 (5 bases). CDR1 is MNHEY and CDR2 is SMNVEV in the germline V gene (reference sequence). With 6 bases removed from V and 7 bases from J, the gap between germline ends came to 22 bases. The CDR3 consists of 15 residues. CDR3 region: CASRQTPLGPGEQYV. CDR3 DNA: TGTGCCAGCAGACAAACCCCACTGGGCCCGGGGGAGCAGTACGTC.

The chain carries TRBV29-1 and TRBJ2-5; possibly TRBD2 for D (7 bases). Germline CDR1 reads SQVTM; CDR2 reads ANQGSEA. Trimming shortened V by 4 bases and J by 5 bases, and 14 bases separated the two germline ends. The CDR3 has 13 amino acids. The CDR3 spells CSVGGGPGETQYF. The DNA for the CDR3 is TGCAGCGTTGGCGGGGGCCCCGGGGAGACCCAGTACTTC. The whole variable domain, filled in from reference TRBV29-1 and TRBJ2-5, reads SAVISQKPSRDICQRGTSLTIQCQVDSQVTMMFWYRQQPGQSLTLIATANQGSEATYESGFVIDKFPISRPNLTFSTLTVSNMSPEDSSIYLCSVGGGPGETQYFGPGTRLLVL.

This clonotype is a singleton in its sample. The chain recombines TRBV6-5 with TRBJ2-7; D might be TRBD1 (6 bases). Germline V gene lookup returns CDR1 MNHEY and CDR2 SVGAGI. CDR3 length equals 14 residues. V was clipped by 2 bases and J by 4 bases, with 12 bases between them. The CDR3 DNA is TGTGCCAGCAGTTACGGTGGCAGGGGTTACGAGCAGTACGTC. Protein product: CASSYGGRGYEQYV.

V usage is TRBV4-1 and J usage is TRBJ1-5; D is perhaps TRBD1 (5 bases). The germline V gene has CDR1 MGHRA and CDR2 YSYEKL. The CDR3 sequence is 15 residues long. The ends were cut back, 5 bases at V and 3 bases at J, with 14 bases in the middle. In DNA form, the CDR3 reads TGCGCCAGCAGCAAATCGGGGGATAACAATCAGCCCCAGCATTTT. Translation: CASSKSGDNNQPQHF.

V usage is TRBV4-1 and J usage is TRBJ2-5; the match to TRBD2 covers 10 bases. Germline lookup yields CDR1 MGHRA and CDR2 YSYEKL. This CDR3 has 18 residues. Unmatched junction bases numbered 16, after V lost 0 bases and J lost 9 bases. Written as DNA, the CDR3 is TGCGCCAGCAGCCAAGATCCCTCTAGCGGGGGACCAGGGAGGGCCCAGTACTTC. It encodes CASSQDPSSGGPGRAQYF.

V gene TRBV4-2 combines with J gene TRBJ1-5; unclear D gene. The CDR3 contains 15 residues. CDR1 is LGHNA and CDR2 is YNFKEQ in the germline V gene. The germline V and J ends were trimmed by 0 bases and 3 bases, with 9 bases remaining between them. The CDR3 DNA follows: TGTGCCAGCAGCCAAGAGGGGAGGGTCAATCAGCCCCAGCATTTT. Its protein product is CASSQEGRVNQPQHF.

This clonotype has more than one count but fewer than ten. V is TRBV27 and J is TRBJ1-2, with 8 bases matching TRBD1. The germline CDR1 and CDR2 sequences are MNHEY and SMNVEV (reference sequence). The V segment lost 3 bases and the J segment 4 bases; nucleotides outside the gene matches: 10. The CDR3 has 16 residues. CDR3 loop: CASSFTGTGGFYGYTF. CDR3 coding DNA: TGTGCCAGCAGTTTCACCGGGACAGGAGGATTCTATGGCTACACCTTC.

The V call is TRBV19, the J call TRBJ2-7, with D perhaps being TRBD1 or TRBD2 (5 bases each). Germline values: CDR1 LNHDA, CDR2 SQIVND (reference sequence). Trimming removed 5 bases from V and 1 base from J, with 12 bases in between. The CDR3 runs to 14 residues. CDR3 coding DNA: TGTGCCAGTAGTTTCGGCAGGGAGTCCTACGAGCAGTACTTC. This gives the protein CASSFGRESYEQYF. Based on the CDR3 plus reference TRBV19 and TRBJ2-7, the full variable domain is DGGITQSPKYLFRKEGQNVTLSCEQNLNHDAMYWYRQDPGQGLRLIYYSQIVNDFQKGDIAEGYSVSREKKESFPLTVTSAQKNPTAFYLCASSFGRESYEQYFGPGTRLTVT.

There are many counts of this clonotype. CDR3 region: CSASASGGLSNQPQHF. CDR3 bases: TGCAGTGCTTCAGCCTCAGGGGGCCTTAGCAATCAGCCCCAGCATTTT. V usage is TRBV20-1 and J usage is TRBJ1-5; 8 bases align to TRBD1. J lost 0 bases, V lost 5 bases, and 9 bases had no gene match. The CDR3 contains 16 residues. Germline CDR1 DFQATT, CDR2 SNEGSKA (reference sequence).

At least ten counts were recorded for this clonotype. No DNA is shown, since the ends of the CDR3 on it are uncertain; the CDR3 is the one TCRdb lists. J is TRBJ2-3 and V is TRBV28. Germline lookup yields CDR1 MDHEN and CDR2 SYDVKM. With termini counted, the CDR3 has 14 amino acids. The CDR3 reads CASSTSGSTDTQYF.

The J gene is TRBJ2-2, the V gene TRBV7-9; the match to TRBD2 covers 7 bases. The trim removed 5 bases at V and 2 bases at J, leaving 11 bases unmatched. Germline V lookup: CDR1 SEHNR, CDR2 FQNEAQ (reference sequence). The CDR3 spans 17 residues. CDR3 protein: CASSRTSGHKNTGELFF. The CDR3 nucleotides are TGTGCCAGCAGCCGGACTAGTGGGCACAAAAACACCGGGGAGCTGTTTTTT.

The CDR3 DNA follows: TGTGCCAGCAGCTCCCTTAGCGGGGGCCAAGAGACCCAGTACTTC. Translating it yields CASSSLSGGQETQYF. The V call is TRBV7-9, the J call TRBJ2-5; 9 bases align to TRBD2. The germline V gene has CDR1 SEHNR and CDR2 FQNEAQ (reference sequence). This CDR3 contains 15 residues. V trimming: 4 bases; J trimming: 1 base; junction bases outside the gene matches: 4.

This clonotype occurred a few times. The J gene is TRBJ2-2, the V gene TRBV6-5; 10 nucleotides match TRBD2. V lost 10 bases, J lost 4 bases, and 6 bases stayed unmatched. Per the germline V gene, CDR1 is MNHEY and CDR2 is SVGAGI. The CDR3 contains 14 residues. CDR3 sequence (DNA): TGTGCCACCCTCCAGCGGGGGGGCACCGGGGAGCTGTTTTTT. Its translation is CATLQRGGTGELFF.

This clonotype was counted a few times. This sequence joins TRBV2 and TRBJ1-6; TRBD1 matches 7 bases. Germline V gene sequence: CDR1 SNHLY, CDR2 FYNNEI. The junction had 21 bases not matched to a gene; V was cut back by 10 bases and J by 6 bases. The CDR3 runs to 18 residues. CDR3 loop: CATQSGTAHAFINSPLHF. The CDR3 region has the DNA TGTGCCACCCAATCCGGGACAGCTCACGCCTTTATTAATTCACCCCTCCACTTT.

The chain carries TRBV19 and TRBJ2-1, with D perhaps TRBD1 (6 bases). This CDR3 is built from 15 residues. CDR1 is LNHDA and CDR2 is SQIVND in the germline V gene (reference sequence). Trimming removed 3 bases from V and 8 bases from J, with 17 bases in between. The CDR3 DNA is TGTGCCAGTAGTATTTATAGTCTGGGACATGATGAGCAGTTCTTC. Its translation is CASSIYSLGHDEQFF.

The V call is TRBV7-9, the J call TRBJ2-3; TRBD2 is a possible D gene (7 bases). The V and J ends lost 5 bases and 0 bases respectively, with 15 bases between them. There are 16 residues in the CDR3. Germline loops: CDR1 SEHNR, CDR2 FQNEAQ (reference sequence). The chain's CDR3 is CASSPRGGVSTDTQYF. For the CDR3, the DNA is TGTGCCAGCAGCCCAAGGGGGGGCGTTAGCACAGATACGCAGTATTTT.

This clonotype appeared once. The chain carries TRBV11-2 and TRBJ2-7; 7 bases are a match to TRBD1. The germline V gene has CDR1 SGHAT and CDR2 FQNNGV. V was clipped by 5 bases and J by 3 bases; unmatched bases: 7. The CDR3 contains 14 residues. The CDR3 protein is CASSRGTDLYEQYF. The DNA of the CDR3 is TGTGCCAGCAGCAGGGGGACAGATCTCTACGAGCAGTACTTC.

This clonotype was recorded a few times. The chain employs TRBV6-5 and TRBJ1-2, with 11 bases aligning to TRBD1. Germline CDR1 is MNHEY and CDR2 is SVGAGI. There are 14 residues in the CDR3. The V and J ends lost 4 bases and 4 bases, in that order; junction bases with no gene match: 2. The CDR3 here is CASSFGTGGYGYTF. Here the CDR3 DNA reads TGTGCCAGCAGTTTCGGGACAGGGGGCTATGGCTACACCTTC.

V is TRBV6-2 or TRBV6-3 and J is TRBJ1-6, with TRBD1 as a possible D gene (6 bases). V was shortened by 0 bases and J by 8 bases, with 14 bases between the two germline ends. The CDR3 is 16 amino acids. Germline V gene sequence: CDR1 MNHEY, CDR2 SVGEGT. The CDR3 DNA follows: TGTGCCAGCAGTTACTCGAGGGGGGGTTCGGATTCACCCCTCCACTTT. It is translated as CASSYSRGGSDSPLHF.

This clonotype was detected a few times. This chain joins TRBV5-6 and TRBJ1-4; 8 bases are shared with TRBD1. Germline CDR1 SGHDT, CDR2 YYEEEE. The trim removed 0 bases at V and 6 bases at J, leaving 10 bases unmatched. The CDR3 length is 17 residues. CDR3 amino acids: CASSLEYQGAIDEKLFF. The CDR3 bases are TGTGCCAGCAGCTTGGAGTACCAGGGGGCTATTGATGAAAAACTGTTTTTT.

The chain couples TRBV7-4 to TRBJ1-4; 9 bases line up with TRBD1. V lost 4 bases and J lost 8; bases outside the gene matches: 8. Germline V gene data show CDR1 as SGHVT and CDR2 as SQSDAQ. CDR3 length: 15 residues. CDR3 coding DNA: TGTGCCAGCAGCTCACCGGACAGGGGAGGCGAAAAACTGTTTTTT. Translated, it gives CASSSPDRGGEKLFF.

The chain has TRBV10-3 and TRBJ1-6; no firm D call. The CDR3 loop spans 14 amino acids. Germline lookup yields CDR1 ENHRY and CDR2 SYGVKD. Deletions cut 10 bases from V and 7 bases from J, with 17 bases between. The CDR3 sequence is CATWGTEGNSPLHF. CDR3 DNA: TGTGCCACCTGGGGAACGGAGGGCAATTCACCCCTCCACTTT.

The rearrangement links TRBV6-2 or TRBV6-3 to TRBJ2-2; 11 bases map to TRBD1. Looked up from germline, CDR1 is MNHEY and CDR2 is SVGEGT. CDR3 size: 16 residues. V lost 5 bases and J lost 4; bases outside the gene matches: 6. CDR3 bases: TGTGCCAGCAGTAAACCCGGGACAGGGGGCACCGGGGAGCTGTTTTTT. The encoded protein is CASSKPGTGGTGELFF.

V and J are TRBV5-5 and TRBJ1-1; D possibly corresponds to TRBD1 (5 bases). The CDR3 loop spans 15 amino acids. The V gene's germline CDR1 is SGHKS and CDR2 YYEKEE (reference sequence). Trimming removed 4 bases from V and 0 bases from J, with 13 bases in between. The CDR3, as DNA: TGTGCCAGCAGCCTCAGGGCCTTAATGAACACTGAAGCTTTCTTT. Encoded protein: CASSLRALMNTEAFF.

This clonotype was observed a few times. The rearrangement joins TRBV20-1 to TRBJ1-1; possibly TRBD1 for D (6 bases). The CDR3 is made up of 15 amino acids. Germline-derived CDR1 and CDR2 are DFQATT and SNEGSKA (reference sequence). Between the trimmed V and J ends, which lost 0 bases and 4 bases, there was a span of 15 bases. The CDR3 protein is CSARDRRGRLTEAFF. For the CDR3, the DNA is TGCAGTGCTAGAGATCGCCGGGGGCGCCTCACTGAAGCTTTCTTT.

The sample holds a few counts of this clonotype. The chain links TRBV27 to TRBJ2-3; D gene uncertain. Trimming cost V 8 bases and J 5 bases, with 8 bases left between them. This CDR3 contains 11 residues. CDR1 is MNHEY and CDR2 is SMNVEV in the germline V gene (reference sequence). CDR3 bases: TGTGCCAGCGGATACCGAGATACGCAGTATTTT. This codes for CASGYRDTQYF.